This T cell receptor (beta chain) derives from a study of control samples from healthy donors and cancer patients. Trimming pared 5 bases from V and 1 base from J, leaving 20 bases between. The CDR3 is 17 amino acids. Per the germline V gene, CDR1 is SGHTA and CDR2 is FQGNSA. Sequencing used immunoSEQ multiplex PCR; TCRdb keeps in-frame clones, though not all of them. Seen here are 90,000 to 150,000 clones, approximately 89% observed once, and the top ten hold less than 9.5%. The chain is built from TRBV7-2 and TRBJ1-1; D is unresolved. Sequencing input: blood. The TCR comes from a woman in her late teens or twenties in good health. CDR3 sequence (DNA): TGTGCCAGCAGCCCGACGACTCAAACGGGAGGGAACACTGAAGCTTTCTTT. This encodes CASSPTTQTGGNTEAFF.